Described below is a single TCR beta chain sequence and its context. What it recognizes is unknown. This PCR relied on a set of 60 Vbeta primers and 13 Jbeta primers. The method was immunoSEQ multiplex PCR; TCRdb's version includes in-frame clones alone and lacks a portion of them. The table shows fewer than 250,000 clones, with 70% to 75% occurring only once. The record originates from a study of cytomegalovirus exposure and HLA in healthy donors. Study results and caveats: Earlier results showed most TCR beta V segments being productive about 87% or about 30% of the time.

The CDR3 is 13 residues long. The germline V gene encodes CDR1 SEHNR and CDR2 FQNEAQ (reference sequence). V lost 11 bases and J 1 base, leaving 11 bases between the germline ends. V gene TRBV7-9 combines with J gene TRBJ2-2; a possible D gene is TRBD2 (6 bases). Sample: PBMCs. This TCR derives from a man younger than 45 in good health and CMV-seropositive. CDR3 DNA sequence: TGTGCCCCGGAGGGGAAGAACACCGGGGAGCTGTTTTTT. Its protein is CAPEGKNTGELFF.